This TCR beta chain is drawn from a study of cytomegalovirus exposure and HLA in healthy donors. This clone was counted a few times. The antigen remains unidentified. The PCR made use of 60 Vbeta and 13 Jbeta primers. Profiled with immunoSEQ multiplex PCR; TCRdb holds only in-frame clones, not every one. The table shows fewer than 120,000 clones, with roughly 80% occurring only once. Findings of the study overall: Reports indicated that the classifier achieved high specificity and sensitivity in diagnosing cytomegalovirus status. DRB1 had the most TCR associations and HLA-C the fewest, a later analysis found, with rates varying by HLA locus. HLA alleles were associated with 16,951 TCR beta sequences in a later analysis at 0.05 false discovery rate.

This TCR was sampled from a man aged 25 to 45 in good health and CMV-seropositive. The specimen sequenced was PBMCs.

CDR3 in DNA: TGTGCCAGCAGCCCGGGACAGACGGAAGCTTTCTTT. It is translated as CASSPGQTEAFF. The gene calls are TRBV5-6 and TRBJ1-1, with 7 bases fitting TRBD1. The J segment lost 8 bases and the V segment lost 4 bases, leaving 5 bases of the junction unmatched. Germline lookup yields CDR1 SGHDT and CDR2 YYEEEE. This CDR3 has 12 amino acids.